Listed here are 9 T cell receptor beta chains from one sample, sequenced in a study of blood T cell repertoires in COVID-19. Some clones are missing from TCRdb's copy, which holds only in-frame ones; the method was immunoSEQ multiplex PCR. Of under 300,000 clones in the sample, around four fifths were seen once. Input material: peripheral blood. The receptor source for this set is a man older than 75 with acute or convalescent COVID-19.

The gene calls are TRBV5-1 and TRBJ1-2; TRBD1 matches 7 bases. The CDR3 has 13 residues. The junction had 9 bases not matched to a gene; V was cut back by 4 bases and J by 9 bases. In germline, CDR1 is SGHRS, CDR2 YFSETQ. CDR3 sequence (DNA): TGCGCCAGCAGCCTAGACAGGGTCAGGAGCTACACCTTC. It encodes CASSLDRVRSYTF.

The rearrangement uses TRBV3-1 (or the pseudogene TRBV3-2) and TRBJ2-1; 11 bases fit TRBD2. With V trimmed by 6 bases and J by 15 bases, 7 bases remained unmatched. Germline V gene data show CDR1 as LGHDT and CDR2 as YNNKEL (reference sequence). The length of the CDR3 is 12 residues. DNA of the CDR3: TGTGCCAGCAGTTGGCTAGCGGGAGGAATGTTCTTC. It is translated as CASSWLAGGMFF.

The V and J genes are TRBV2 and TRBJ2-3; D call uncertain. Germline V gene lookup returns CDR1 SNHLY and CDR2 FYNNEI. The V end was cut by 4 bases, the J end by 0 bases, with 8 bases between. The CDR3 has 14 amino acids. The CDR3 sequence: CASSVLLSTDTQYF. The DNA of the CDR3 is TGTGCCAGCAGTGTCTTACTGAGCACAGATACGCAGTATTTT.

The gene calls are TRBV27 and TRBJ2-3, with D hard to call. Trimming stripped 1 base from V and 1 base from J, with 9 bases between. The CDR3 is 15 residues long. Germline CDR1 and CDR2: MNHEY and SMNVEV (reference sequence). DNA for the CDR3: TGTGCCAGCAGTTTATTTGGTACTGGCACAGATACGCAGTATTTT. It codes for CASSLFGTGTDTQYF.

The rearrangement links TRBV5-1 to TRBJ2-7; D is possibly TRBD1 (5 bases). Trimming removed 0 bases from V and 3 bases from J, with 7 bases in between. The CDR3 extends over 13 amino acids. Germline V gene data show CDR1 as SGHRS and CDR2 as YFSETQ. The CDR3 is CASSLADNYEQYF. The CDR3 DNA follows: TGCGCCAGCAGCTTGGCGGACAACTACGAGCAGTACTTC.

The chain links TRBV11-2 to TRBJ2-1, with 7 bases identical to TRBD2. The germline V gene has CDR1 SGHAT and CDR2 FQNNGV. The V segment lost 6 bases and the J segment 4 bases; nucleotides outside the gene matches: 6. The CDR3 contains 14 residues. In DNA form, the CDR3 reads TGTGCCAGCAGTTCCTGGGGGGGTTACAATGAGCAGTTCTTC. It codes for CASSSWGGYNEQFF.

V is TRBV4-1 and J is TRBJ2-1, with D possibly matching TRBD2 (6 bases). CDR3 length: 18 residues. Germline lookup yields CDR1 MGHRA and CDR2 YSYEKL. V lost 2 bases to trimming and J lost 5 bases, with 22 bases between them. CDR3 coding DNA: TGCGCCAGCAGCCAACCGACGGGGGACTTTTCCAAGGACAATGAGCAGTTCTTC. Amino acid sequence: CASSQPTGDFSKDNEQFF.

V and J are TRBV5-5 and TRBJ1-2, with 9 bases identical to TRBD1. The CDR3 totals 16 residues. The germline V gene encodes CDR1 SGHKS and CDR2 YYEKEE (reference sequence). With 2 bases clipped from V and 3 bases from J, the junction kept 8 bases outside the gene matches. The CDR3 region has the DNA TGTGCCAGCAGCTTTCGGAGACAGGGGGTCGACTATGGCTACACCTTC. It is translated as CASSFRRQGVDYGYTF.

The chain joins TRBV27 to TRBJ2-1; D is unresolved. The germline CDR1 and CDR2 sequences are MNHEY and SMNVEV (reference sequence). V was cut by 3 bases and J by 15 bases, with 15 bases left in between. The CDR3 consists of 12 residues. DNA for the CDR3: TGTGCCAGCAGTTTCGCCGGGTCAACCCTGTTCTTC. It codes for CASSFAGSTLFF.